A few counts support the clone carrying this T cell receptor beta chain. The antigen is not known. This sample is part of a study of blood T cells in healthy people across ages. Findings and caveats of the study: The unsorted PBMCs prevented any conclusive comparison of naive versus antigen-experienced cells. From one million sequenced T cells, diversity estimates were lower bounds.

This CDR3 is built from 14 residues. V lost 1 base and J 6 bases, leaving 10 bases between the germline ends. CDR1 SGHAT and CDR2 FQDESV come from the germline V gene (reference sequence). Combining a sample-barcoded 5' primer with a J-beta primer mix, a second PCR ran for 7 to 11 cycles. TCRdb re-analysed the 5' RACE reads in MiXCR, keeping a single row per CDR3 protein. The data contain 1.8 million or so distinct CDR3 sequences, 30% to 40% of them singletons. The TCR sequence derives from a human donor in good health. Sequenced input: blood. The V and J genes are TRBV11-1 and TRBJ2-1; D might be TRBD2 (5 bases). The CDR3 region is CASSLGGWGNEQFF. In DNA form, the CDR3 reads TGTGCCAGCAGCTTAGGAGGGTGGGGCAATGAGCAGTTCTTC.